This TCR beta chain derives from a study of T-cell reconstitution after alpha-beta-depleted transplantation in children. The germline V gene has CDR1 LGHNA and CDR2 YSLEER. V was clipped by 1 base and J by 8 bases, with 11 bases between them. The CDR3 consists of 13 residues. The TCRbeta library was prepared with unique molecular identifiers. TCRdb itself ran the PCR reads through MiXCR, one entry per CDR3 protein. Among around 200,000 distinct CDR3 sequences, roughly a tenth were seen once, and the ten largest hold roughly 28%. In this sample, this clonotype turned up many times. The antigen is not known. Notes on the study in general: At around two months after transplant, the alpha-beta T cells were reportedly derived from several hundred expanded clones that came from non-depleted graft cells. It was newly produced T cells that mostly accounted for T-cell counts and diversity one year after transplant. Several patients had high TCRbeta diversity at day 60; it came from surviving recipient T cells and thymic progenitors.

This clonotype was obtained from a child younger than two with acute myeloid leukemia, due to receive a stem cell transplant. The source material was PBMCs, sampled before TCRalphabeta/CD19-depleted stem cell transplant. The J gene is TRBJ1-2, the V gene TRBV4-3; a possible D gene is TRBD1 (6 bases). The CDR3 bases are TGCGCCAGCAGCCAAGGGCTGGGGGGCGGCTACACCTTC. It encodes CASSQGLGGGYTF.